This TCR beta chain was profiled in a study of OX40 agonist ivuxolimab in advanced cancers. Overall study context: Ivuxolimab, an agonistic anti-OX40 (CD134) antibody, was given to patients. Study-wide results and caveats: CD8+ T cells (on average) carried more expanded clones than CD4+ T cells.

The table came from immunoSEQ multiplex PCR; TCRdb's copy has only in-frame clones and leaves some out. The table records tens of thousands of clones, 83% of them present only once. This CDR3 contains 13 residues. V was shortened by 7 bases and J by 2 bases, with 6 bases between the two germline ends. Germline V lookup: CDR1 MGHRA, CDR2 YSYEKL. Autoimmune disease history or systemic immunosuppression barred patients. Only one count was recorded for this clone. Its antigen is not identified. This sample comprised CD4+ or CD8+ T cells sorted from blood, obtained in a trial of the OX40 agonist ivuxolimab. The V and J genes are TRBV4-1 and TRBJ1-6; D ambiguous. This TCR came from an adult with an advanced solid tumor such as melanoma, head and neck, liver or kidney cancer. CDR3: CASTETYNSPLHF. The CDR3 DNA reads TGCGCCAGCACCGAGACCTATAATTCACCCCTCCACTTT.